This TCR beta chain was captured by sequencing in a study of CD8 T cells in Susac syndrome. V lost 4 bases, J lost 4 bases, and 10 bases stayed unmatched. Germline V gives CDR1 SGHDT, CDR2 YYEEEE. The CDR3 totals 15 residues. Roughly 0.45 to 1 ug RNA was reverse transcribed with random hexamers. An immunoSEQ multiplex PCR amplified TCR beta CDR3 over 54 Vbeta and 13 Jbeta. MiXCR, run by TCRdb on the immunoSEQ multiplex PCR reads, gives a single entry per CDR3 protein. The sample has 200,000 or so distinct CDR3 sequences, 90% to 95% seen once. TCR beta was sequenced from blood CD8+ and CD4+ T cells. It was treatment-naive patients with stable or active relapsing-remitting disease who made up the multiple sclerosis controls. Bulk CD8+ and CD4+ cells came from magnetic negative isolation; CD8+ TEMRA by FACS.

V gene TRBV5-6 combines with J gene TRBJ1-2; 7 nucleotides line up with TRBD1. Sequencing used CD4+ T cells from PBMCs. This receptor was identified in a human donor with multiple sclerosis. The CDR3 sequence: CASSQGTALFYGYTF. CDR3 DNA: TGTGCCAGCAGCCAGGGGACAGCTTTGTTCTATGGCTACACCTTC.